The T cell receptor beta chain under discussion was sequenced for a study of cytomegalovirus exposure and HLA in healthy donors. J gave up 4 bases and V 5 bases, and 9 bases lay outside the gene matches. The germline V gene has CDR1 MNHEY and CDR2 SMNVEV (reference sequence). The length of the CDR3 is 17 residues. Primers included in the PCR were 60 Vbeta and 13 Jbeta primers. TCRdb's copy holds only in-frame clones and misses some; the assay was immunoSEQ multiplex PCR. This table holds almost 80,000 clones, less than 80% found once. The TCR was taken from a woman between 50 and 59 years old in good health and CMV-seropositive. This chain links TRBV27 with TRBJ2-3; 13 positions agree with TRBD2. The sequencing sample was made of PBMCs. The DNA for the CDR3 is TGTGCCAGCAGTAGGAGGACTAGCGGGGGAAGTGCAGATACGCAGTATTTT. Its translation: CASSRRTSGGSADTQYF.